The entry below gives a single T cell receptor beta chain sequence along with its context. These data originate in a study of shared clonotypes between healthy human individuals. Assay used: immunoSEQ multiplex PCR; TCRdb lists only in-frame clones, some missing. The sample lists about 480,000 clones, roughly 85% occurring once. V gave up 3 bases and J gave up 0 bases, with 12 bases separating them. This CDR3 contains 16 residues. Germline-derived CDR1 and CDR2 are KGHSH and LQKENI. The material sequenced was PBMCs. The receptor was derived from a middle-aged woman in good health. Some clones in this sample may be carry-over from other donors' samples. The chain joins TRBV18 to TRBJ1-5; TRBD1 might be the D (5 bases). The CDR3 protein is CASSPQTGDSNQPQHF. The CDR3 bases are TGTGCCAGCTCACCGCAAACAGGTGATAGCAATCAGCCCCAGCATTTT.